These 14 T cell receptor beta chains share one sample of origin, sequenced in a study of beta chain features in type 1 diabetes. General observations from the study: People with Type 1 diabetes carried modestly yet significantly shorter TCRB CDR3s in all four CD4+ subsets.

Reverse transcribing all isolated RNA meant expressed TCRB transcripts were sequenced. Measured with immunoSEQ multiplex PCR; TCRdb has only the in-frame clones, and not every one. The sample lists 250,000 to 350,000 clones, roughly 13% occurring once. For these receptors, no antigen is known. Specimen: naive CD4+ T cells from blood. The receptor set was obtained from a man aged 25 to 45 with type 1 diabetes.

The chain employs TRBV9 and TRBJ2-1; D call uncertain. Germline V CDR1 and CDR2: SGDLS, YYNGEE. The V end was cut by 0 bases, the J end by 0 bases, with 10 bases between. The CDR3 is 16 amino acids. The CDR3 DNA reads as TGTGCCAGCAGCGTAGTTGCGGATAGCTCCTACAATGAGCAGTTCTTC. Translating gives CASSVVADSSYNEQFF. Variable domain in full (rest from reference TRBV9 and TRBJ2-1): DSGVTQTPKHLITATGQRVTLRCSPRSGDLSVYWYQQSLDQGLQFLIQYYNGEERAKGNILERFSAQQFPDLHSELNLSSLELGDSALYFCASSVVADSSYNEQFFGPGTRLTVL.

CDR3 nucleotide sequence: TGTGCCAGTAGCCCCAAGGGGGCCGGATACAATGAGCAGTTCTTC. Encoded protein: CASSPKGAGYNEQFF. The rearrangement joins TRBV19 to TRBJ2-1; 7 bases align to TRBD1. V trimming: 6 bases; J trimming: 4 bases; junction bases outside the gene matches: 9. CDR1 and CDR2 (germline): LNHDA, SQIVND (reference sequence). This CDR3 comprises 15 residues.

This chain links TRBV28 with TRBJ1-2; tentatively, D is TRBD1 (6 bases). Germline V gene sequence: CDR1 MDHEN, CDR2 SYDVKM. The CDR3 is made up of 17 amino acids. V lost 4 bases to trimming and J lost 7 bases, with 25 bases between them. CDR3 loop: CASSSSGTPAFSLGYTF. DNA of the CDR3: TGTGCCAGCAGTTCCTCCGGGACACCAGCCTTCAGTCTTGGCTACACCTTC.

J is TRBJ1-2 and V is TRBV29-1, with D possibly TRBD1 on 6 matching bases. CDR3 length: 14 residues. The V gene's germline CDR1 is SQVTM and CDR2 ANQGSEA. V lost 6 bases, J lost 0 bases, and 14 bases lay in between. The CDR3 protein is CSVPPRTANYGYTF. As DNA, the CDR3 is TGCAGCGTACCACCTAGGACAGCTAACTATGGCTACACCTTC.

This chain uses TRBV18 with TRBJ2-3, with a weak D call TRBD1 (6 bases). CDR1 and CDR2 (germline): KGHSH, LQKENI. With 6 bases removed from V and 4 bases from J, the gap between germline ends came to 20 bases. The CDR3 extends over 16 amino acids. In DNA form, the CDR3 reads TGTGCCAGCTCTGAAGGGGGACCGTATCATGCAGATACGCAGTATTTT. It is translated as CASSEGGPYHADTQYF.

This clone was observed a few times. The genes are TRBV18 and TRBJ2-7; perhaps TRBD2 as D (5 bases). This CDR3 has 14 amino acids. Germline CDR1 is KGHSH and CDR2 is LQKENI. The V end lost 1 base, the J end lost 2 bases, and 9 bases lay between the germline ends. CDR3 nucleotide sequence: TGTGCCAGCTCACCACAAGGGAGTCCCTACGAGCAGTACTTC. The encoded protein is CASSPQGSPYEQYF.

V usage is TRBV19 and J usage is TRBJ2-3; a weak D match, TRBD2 (5 bases). Deletions cut 5 bases from V and 1 base from J, with 13 bases between. The germline CDR1 and CDR2 sequences are LNHDA and SQIVND (reference sequence). CDR3 length equals 15 residues. The CDR3 is CASSSRGIGTDTQYF. The CDR3 DNA reads as TGTGCCAGTAGTTCCCGGGGTATCGGCACAGATACGCAGTATTTT. The whole variable domain, remainder taken from reference TRBV19 and TRBJ2-3, is DGGITQSPKYLFRKEGQNVTLSCEQNLNHDAMYWYRQDPGQGLRLIYYSQIVNDFQKGDIAEGYSVSREKKESFPLTVTSAQKNPTAFYLCASSSRGIGTDTQYFGPGTRLTVL.

The gene calls are TRBV19 and TRBJ2-1, with 8 bases aligning to TRBD1. Trimming cost V 5 bases and J 6 bases; bases outside gene matches: 12. CDR3 length: 16 amino acids. Per germline, CDR1 LNHDA and CDR2 SQIVND (reference sequence). CDR3 in amino acids: CASSVPTGVKFNEQFF. The CDR3 nucleotides are TGTGCCAGTAGTGTACCGACAGGGGTTAAGTTCAATGAGCAGTTCTTC.

The genes are TRBV6-1 and TRBJ1-2; no firm D call. Looked up from germline, CDR1 is MNHNS and CDR2 is SASEGT. V shed 1 base and J shed 5 bases, with 8 bases lying between them. CDR3 size: 13 residues. CDR3 bases: TGTGCCAGCAGTGAAGTAACAGCTTATGGCTACACCTTC. Protein product: CASSEVTAYGYTF.

This clone was detected a few times. The rearrangement links TRBV30 to TRBJ2-6; D gene unclear. The germline V gene encodes CDR1 GTSNPN and CDR2 SVGIG (reference sequence). The V gene lost 4 bases and the J gene lost 1 base, with 5 bases spanning the gap. CDR3 length equals 13 residues. The CDR3 region is CAWTGSGANVLTF. The DNA for the CDR3 is TGTGCCTGGACAGGATCTGGGGCCAACGTCCTGACTTTC.

This clone was counted a few times. The chain has TRBV19 and TRBJ2-2, with TRBD1 matching 10 bases. Trimming at V came to 8 bases and at J to 4 bases, leaving 13 bases not matched to a gene. Germline CDR1 reads LNHDA; CDR2 reads SQIVND (reference sequence). The CDR3 covers 17 residues. The CDR3 is CASGKGQGMSGTGELFF. DNA of the CDR3: TGTGCCAGTGGAAAGGGACAGGGGATGTCGGGCACCGGGGAGCTGTTTTTT.

The rearrangement joins TRBV28 to TRBJ2-3, with D uncertain. The CDR3 extends over 12 amino acids. V lost 5 bases and J lost 9, with 12 bases in between. In germline, CDR1 is MDHEN, CDR2 SYDVKM. The CDR3 here is CASSLWSETQYF. CDR3 coding DNA: TGTGCCAGCAGTCTCTGGTCCGAGACGCAGTATTTT.

In this sample, this clone turned up a few times. This chain links TRBV28 with TRBJ1-2, with D possibly matching TRBD1 (5 bases). CDR3 length equals 16 residues. Germline-derived CDR1 and CDR2 are MDHEN and SYDVKM. V lost 3 bases to trimming and J lost 6 bases, with 20 bases between them. The DNA of the CDR3 is TGTGCCAGCAGTTTGGTGTTCGGGGGTATATTGGATGGCTACACCTTC. As protein: CASSLVFGGILDGYTF.

This clone was seen only a few times. The rearrangement links TRBV9 to TRBJ1-2, with TRBD1 matching over 10 bases. V dropped 4 bases and J dropped 6; count of bases not matched to a gene: 6. The CDR3 contains 14 residues. Germline V CDR1 and CDR2: SGDLS, YYNGEE. CDR3 sequence reads: CASSFLGQGHGYTF. CDR3 sequence (DNA): TGTGCCAGCAGCTTTCTGGGACAGGGGCATGGCTACACCTTC.